Shown below are 25 T cell receptor beta chains from a single sample sequenced in a study of cytomegalovirus exposure and HLA in healthy donors. The PCR was carried out with 60 Vbeta primers and 13 Jbeta primers. Repertoires were generated with immunoSEQ multiplex PCR, while TCRdb's copy carries only in-frame clones and drops some. The sample carries around 190,000 clones, around nine tenths recorded once. Sequencing was done on a sample of PBMCs. These receptor sequences come from a woman under 40 in good health and CMV-seronegative.

The rearrangement joins TRBV29-1 to TRBJ2-7; 8 bases fit TRBD2. Unmatched junction bases numbered 11, after V lost 4 bases and J lost 0 bases. Germline CDR1 and CDR2: SQVTM and ANQGSEA. CDR3 size: 16 residues. In DNA, the CDR3 is TGCAGCGTTGCCCACCTTAGCGGGACCCCCTCCTACGAGCAGTACTTC. It encodes CSVAHLSGTPSYEQYF.

This sequence joins TRBV27 and TRBJ2-7, with 9 nucleotides matching TRBD2. Unmatched junction bases numbered 8, after V lost 5 bases and J lost 3 bases. The CDR3 sequence is 15 residues long. Germline CDR1 reads MNHEY; CDR2 reads SMNVEV (reference sequence). The CDR3 is CASSTIAGARYEQYF. CDR3 in DNA: TGTGCCAGCAGTACTATAGCGGGAGCTCGCTACGAGCAGTACTTC.

J is TRBJ2-1 and V is TRBV5-6, with 9 bases that match TRBD1. The CDR3 spans 16 residues. The ends lost 4 bases at V and 7 bases at J; junction bases unmatched: 12. CDR1 is SGHDT and CDR2 is YYEEEE in the germline V gene. The CDR3, as DNA: TGTGCCAGCAGCCCCTGGGACAGGGTGGTTTCAAATGAGCAGTTCTTC. Translating it yields CASSPWDRVVSNEQFF.

V and J are TRBV5-5 and TRBJ1-2, with 7 bases lining up with TRBD1. The junction had 8 bases not matched to a gene; V was cut back by 4 bases and J by 2 bases. The CDR3 loop spans 15 amino acids. Germline-derived CDR1 and CDR2 are SGHKS and YYEKEE (reference sequence). The DNA of the CDR3 is TGTGCCAGCAGCAGCGGACAGGCCAAAAACTATGGCTACACCTTC. Translation: CASSSGQAKNYGYTF.

This CDR3 is CASSFLPPSGRGSYEQYF. The CDR3 DNA is TGCGCCAGCAGCTTTCTCCCCCCTAGCGGGAGGGGATCCTACGAGCAGTACTTC. This rearrangement joins TRBV5-1 to TRBJ2-7; 12 bases map to TRBD2. The CDR3 covers 18 residues. V was clipped by 2 bases and J by 1 base; unmatched bases: 10. The germline gives CDR1 SGHRS, CDR2 YFSETQ.

This chain connects TRBV19 to TRBJ2-4; 13 bases map to TRBD2. Germline V lookup: CDR1 LNHDA, CDR2 SQIVND (reference sequence). V shed 1 base, J shed 7 bases, and the junction held 7 bases outside the gene matches. This CDR3 has 17 residues. In DNA, the CDR3 is TGTGCCAGTAGTATAGGGGGGACTAGCGGGATCAGGAACATTCAGTACTTC. The encoded protein is CASSIGGTSGIRNIQYF.

This clone was recorded only once. The rearrangement joins TRBV6-5 to TRBJ1-1, with 7 bases identical to TRBD1. The CDR3 runs 13 residues. Germline assignment: CDR1 MNHEY and CDR2 SVGAGI. The V segment lost 5 bases and the J segment 4 bases; nucleotides outside the gene matches: 4. The CDR3, as DNA: TGTGCCAGCAGTCTGAGACAGGGCACTGAAGCTTTCTTT. It specifies CASSLRQGTEAFF.

The chain has TRBV7-9 and TRBJ2-7; 9 nucleotides match TRBD1. The trim removed 5 bases at V and 4 bases at J, leaving 3 bases unmatched. The CDR3 runs to 13 residues. In germline, CDR1 is SEHNR, CDR2 FQNEAQ (reference sequence). The CDR3 loop reads CASSRDRAYEQYF. In nucleotides, the CDR3 is TGTGCCAGCAGCCGGGACAGGGCTTACGAGCAGTACTTC.

The chain is built from TRBV13 and TRBJ2-2, with a possible D match to TRBD2 (5 bases). The germline gives CDR1 PRHDT, CDR2 FYEKMQ (reference sequence). CDR3 length: 15 residues. The V end was cut by 5 bases, the J end by 3 bases, with 13 bases between. CDR3 sequence: CASSTRRADTGELFF. For the CDR3, the DNA is TGTGCCAGCAGCACCCGACGAGCGGACACCGGGGAGCTGTTTTTT.

This clone has just a few counts. The chain has TRBV10-2 and TRBJ2-3; D might be TRBD2 (6 bases). Trimming removed 8 bases from V and 0 bases from J, with 12 bases in between. Germline V gene data show CDR1 as WSHSY and CDR2 as SAAADI. The CDR3 has 14 residues. The CDR3 region has the DNA TGCGCCAGCTTGGGCGGGACTAGCACAGATACGCAGTATTTT. Translating gives CASLGGTSTDTQYF.

The chain links TRBV7-9 to TRBJ2-2; weak D call: TRBD1 (6 bases). This CDR3 region has 15 residues. Germline V CDR1 and CDR2: SEHNR, FQNEAQ (reference sequence). Trimming shortened V by 0 bases and J by 7 bases, and 12 bases separated the two germline ends. CDR3 protein: CASSLAGADRGELFF. DNA for the CDR3: TGTGCCAGCAGCTTAGCGGGGGCAGATCGCGGGGAGCTGTTTTTT.

The chain carries TRBV5-1 and TRBJ2-3, with D possibly matching TRBD1 (5 bases). The length of the CDR3 is 18 residues. Germline V lookup: CDR1 SGHRS, CDR2 YFSETQ. Between the trimmed V and J ends, which lost 0 bases and 4 bases, there was a span of 21 bases. CDR3 protein: CASSLVSEVKGNADTQYF. For the CDR3, the DNA is TGCGCCAGCAGCTTGGTGAGTGAAGTTAAGGGGAACGCAGATACGCAGTATTTT.

This clone appeared a few times. The chain has TRBV4-2 and TRBJ2-1; 9 nucleotides agree with TRBD2. The ends lost 0 bases at V and 9 bases at J; junction bases unmatched: 3. The CDR3 has 14 residues. CDR1 and CDR2 from the germline V gene are LGHNA and YNFKEQ. The CDR3, as DNA: TGTGCCAGCAGCCAAGAGGGCGGGGGGGGTGAGCAGTTCTTC. Its translation is CASSQEGGGGEQFF.

The chain couples TRBV15 to TRBJ2-1; 11 nucleotides match TRBD2. CDR3 length: 16 amino acids. In germline, CDR1 is LNHNV, CDR2 YYDKDF (reference sequence). The trim removed 0 bases at V and 7 bases at J, leaving 5 bases unmatched. CDR3 nucleotides: TGTGCCACCAGCAGAGATCTGGCTAGCGGGAGGAATGAGCAGTTCTTC. Its translation: CATSRDLASGRNEQFF.

V usage is TRBV5-1 and J usage is TRBJ2-7; 7 nucleotides line up with TRBD2. Germline V gene lookup returns CDR1 SGHRS and CDR2 YFSETQ. J gave up 2 bases and V 3 bases, and 11 bases lay outside the gene matches. The CDR3 totals 16 residues. DNA for the CDR3: TGCGCCAGCAGCTCTACCTCCGGGACTACTACCTACGAGCAGTACTTC. Translating gives CASSSTSGTTTYEQYF.

The chain has TRBV18 and TRBJ2-2; D is uncertain. Trimming cost V 2 bases and J 5 bases, with 6 bases left between them. Germline V gene lookup returns CDR1 KGHSH and CDR2 LQKENI. This CDR3 has 13 amino acids. CDR3 residues: CASSPVNTGELFF. In DNA, the CDR3 is TGTGCCAGCTCACCAGTCAATACCGGGGAGCTGTTTTTT.

J is TRBJ2-3 and V is TRBV2, with D unclear. The CDR3 consists of 12 residues. V was cut by 6 bases and J by 5 bases, with 9 bases left in between. Germline CDR1 reads SNHLY; CDR2 reads FYNNEI. In DNA form, the CDR3 reads TGTGCCAGCAGCGACTTAGGAGATACGCAGTATTTT. It specifies CASSDLGDTQYF.

This clone was observed a handful of times. This chain links TRBV6-5 with TRBJ1-1; unclear D gene. The V end was cut by 5 bases, the J end by 7 bases, with 11 bases between. Per the germline V gene, CDR1 is MNHEY and CDR2 is SVGAGI. This CDR3 comprises 12 residues. CDR3 sequence (DNA): TGTGCCAGCAGTGAACGGAGAGATGAAGCTTTCTTT. Its protein product is CASSERRDEAFF.

The genes are TRBV28 and TRBJ1-4; TRBD1 agrees at 7 bases. J gave up 10 bases and V 6 bases, and 14 bases lay outside the gene matches. The CDR3 has 15 amino acids. In germline, CDR1 is MDHEN, CDR2 SYDVKM. In DNA, the CDR3 is TGTGCCAGCAGGATAACAGGGGCTGGACGTGGAAAACTGTTTTTT. This sequence encodes CASRITGAGRGKLFF.

The chain recombines TRBV5-1 with TRBJ2-1; TRBD2 matches at 7 bases. The germline V gene has CDR1 SGHRS and CDR2 YFSETQ. This CDR3 contains 16 residues. Unmatched junction bases numbered 11, after V lost 3 bases and J lost 5 bases. The CDR3, as DNA: TGCGCCAGCAGCTCAATTTCGGCGGGACTAAACAATGAGCAGTTCTTC. Translated, it gives CASSSISAGLNNEQFF.

This chain joins TRBV7-2 and TRBJ2-6; tentative D call: TRBD1 (5 bases). This CDR3 is 16 amino acids long. Germline CDR1 reads SGHTA; CDR2 reads FQGNSA. With 5 bases removed from V and 2 bases from J, the gap between germline ends came to 13 bases. The CDR3, as DNA: TGTGCCAGCAGCCCCAGGCAGGGAACTGGGGCCAACGTCCTGACTTTC. This translates into CASSPRQGTGANVLTF. The entire variable domain, with the rest obtained from reference TRBV7-2 and TRBJ2-6, is as follows: GAGVSQSPSNKVTEKGKDVELRCDPISGHTALYWYRQSLGQGLEFLIYFQGNSAPDKSGLPSDRFSAERTGGSVSTLTIQRTQQEDSAVYLCASSPRQGTGANVLTFGAGSRLTVL.

The chain joins TRBV5-1 to TRBJ2-1; 8 bases fit TRBD2. Germline V CDR1 and CDR2: SGHRS, YFSETQ. The trim removed 4 bases at V and 7 bases at J, leaving 10 bases unmatched. This CDR3 has 15 amino acids. CDR3 sequence: CASSTEGLEGNEQFF. Here the CDR3 DNA reads TGCGCCAGCAGCACAGAGGGACTAGAAGGAAATGAGCAGTTCTTC.

A few counts support this clone. This chain uses TRBV7-9 with TRBJ2-7; D perhaps matches TRBD2 (6 bases). With 5 bases removed from V and 4 bases from J, the gap between germline ends came to 18 bases. The germline V gene encodes CDR1 SEHNR and CDR2 FQNEAQ (reference sequence). This CDR3 has 15 residues. CDR3 nucleotide sequence: TGTGCCAGCAGCCCCCGGGGAGGATTGGTATACGAGCAGTACTTC. It is translated as CASSPRGGLVYEQYF. Together with reference TRBV7-9 and TRBJ2-7, the CDR3 gives the full variable domain: DTGVSQNPRHKITKRGQNVTFRCDPISEHNRLYWYRQTLGQGPEFLTYFQNEAQLEKSRLLSDRFSAERPKGSFSTLEIQRTEQGDSAMYLCASSPRGGLVYEQYFGPGTRLTVT.

The V gene is TRBV4-1, the J gene TRBJ1-5, with a tentative D call TRBD1 (5 bases). This CDR3 has 15 residues. V was shortened by 5 bases and J by 5 bases, with 16 bases between the two germline ends. The germline gives CDR1 MGHRA, CDR2 YSYEKL. The CDR3 here is CASSSVGDSDQPQHF. The CDR3 DNA reads TGCGCCAGCAGCTCCGTCGGGGACTCGGATCAGCCCCAGCATTTT.

This rearrangement joins TRBV6-1 to TRBJ2-7; D unclear. Per the germline V gene, CDR1 is MNHNS and CDR2 is SASEGT. The germline V and J ends were trimmed by 6 bases and 7 bases, with 16 bases remaining between them. The CDR3 covers 13 residues. CDR3 sequence (DNA): TGTGCCAGCAGCTTAGCTCCCGACGGGGAGCAGTACTTC. This gives the protein CASSLAPDGEQYF.